Listed here are 2 T cell receptor beta chains from one sample, sequenced in a study of spatial heterogeneity in lung cancer. Study observations and caveats: Higher tumor mutation counts went along with higher counts of expanded intratumoral alpha and beta TCRs.

These receptors' antigens are unknown. Described time point: sample taken at primary tumor resection. TCRdb reprocessed the 5' RACE reads with MiXCR, giving one entry per CDR3 protein. This sample has 2,500 to 3,000 distinct CDR3 sequences; roughly 49% occur once, and the top ten carry roughly 60%. The specimen was lung tumor tissue, collected at surgery. Source of these receptors: a male donor with early-stage non-small cell lung cancer.

This sequence joins TRBV7-8 and TRBJ2-1; TRBD2 matches at 7 bases. The V segment lost 5 bases and the J segment 7 bases; nucleotides outside the gene matches: 5. The CDR3 loop spans 13 amino acids. The germline V gene has CDR1 SGHVS and CDR2 FQNEAQ. CDR3 in DNA: TGTGCCAGCAGCGATCGACTAGCTAATGAGCAGTTCTTC. Translating gives CASSDRLANEQFF.

The V gene is TRBV4-1, the J gene TRBJ2-3; 7 bases line up with TRBD2. The V segment lost 0 bases and the J segment 1 base; nucleotides outside the gene matches: 1. The CDR3 contains 15 residues. Germline CDR1 reads MGHRA; CDR2 reads YSYEKL. The CDR3 here is CASSQDGGGTDTQYF. The CDR3 DNA is TGCGCCAGCAGCCAAGATGGGGGGGGCACAGATACGCAGTATTTT.